Following are 28 T cell receptor beta chains from one sample sequenced in a study of cytomegalovirus exposure and HLA in healthy donors. TCRdb's table, derived via immunoSEQ multiplex PCR, lists solely in-frame clones and lacks some. The table lists 95,000 to 150,000 clones, roughly 90% of them singletons. The sequencing sample was made of PBMCs. The receptors originated from a young woman in good health and CMV-seronegative.

This rearrangement joins TRBV27 to TRBJ2-7, with TRBD2 matching 8 bases. Germline CDR1 MNHEY, CDR2 SMNVEV (reference sequence). V lost 1 base, J lost 4 bases, and 21 bases stayed unmatched. The CDR3 is made up of 20 amino acids. CDR3 residues: CASSLLWPRHTGGISYEQYF. The CDR3 DNA reads as TGTGCCAGCAGTTTATTATGGCCCCGGCATACGGGGGGGATTTCTTACGAGCAGTACTTC.

V usage is TRBV7-8 and J usage is TRBJ2-3; TRBD1 might be the D (6 bases). V lost 5 bases to trimming and J lost 5 bases, with 17 bases between them. The CDR3 totals 15 residues. Germline values: CDR1 SGHVS, CDR2 FQNEAQ. The CDR3 DNA sequence: TGTGCCAGCAGCCAGACAGGAGCCCGGGGAGATACGCAGTATTTT. As protein: CASSQTGARGDTQYF.

This sequence joins TRBV10-2 and TRBJ2-1; weak D call: TRBD2 (7 bases). Germline CDR1 is WSHSY and CDR2 is SAAADI. The CDR3 runs 16 residues. V was cut by 6 bases and J by 7 bases, with 22 bases left in between. The CDR3 loop reads CASSDDGGGLLNEQFF. CDR3 DNA: TGCGCCAGCAGCGACGATGGGGGGGGCCTCTTAAATGAGCAGTTCTTC.

This chain connects TRBV2 to TRBJ1-1; D perhaps matches TRBD1 (6 bases). The V gene lost 5 bases and the J gene lost 1 base, with 8 bases spanning the gap. The V gene's germline CDR1 is SNHLY and CDR2 FYNNEI. The CDR3 length is 13 residues. As DNA, the CDR3 is TGTGCCAGCAGTACGACAGGGAACACTGAAGCTTTCTTT. Amino acids: CASSTTGNTEAFF. Using reference TRBV2 and TRBJ1-1 for the parts outside the CDR3, the full variable domain is EPEVTQTPSHQVTQMGQEVILRCVPISNHLYFYWYRQILGQKVEFLVSFYNNEISEKSEIFDDQFSVERPDGSNFTLKIRSTKLEDSAMYFCASSTTGNTEAFFGQGTRLTVV.

V gene TRBV30 combines with J gene TRBJ2-1, with 10 bases matching TRBD2. Germline-derived CDR1 and CDR2 are GTSNPN and SVGIG (reference sequence). The CDR3 runs to 15 residues. J was trimmed by 9 bases and V by 4 bases; bases with no gene match: 12. The CDR3 is CAWNEDLAGGSEQFF. CDR3 coding DNA: TGTGCCTGGAACGAAGATTTAGCGGGAGGTTCTGAGCAGTTCTTC.

The count of this clone is one. The V call is TRBV14, the J call TRBJ1-2; D uncertain. This CDR3 is 12 amino acids long. V was clipped by 5 bases and J by 8 bases, with 12 bases between them. Per germline, CDR1 SGHDN and CDR2 FVKESK. The CDR3, as DNA: TGTGCCAGCAGCGCATACTCGAGAGGCTACACCTTC. Translation: CASSAYSRGYTF.

The rearrangement joins TRBV19 to TRBJ1-3, with 8 bases fitting TRBD1. The CDR3 covers 14 residues. Germline loops: CDR1 LNHDA, CDR2 SQIVND (reference sequence). J lost 2 bases, V lost 3 bases, and 0 bases had no gene match. CDR3 coding DNA: TGTGCCAGTAGTATGGACAGGGCTGGAAACACCATATATTTT. Encoded protein: CASSMDRAGNTIYF.

Only a few counts were recorded for this clone. The J gene is TRBJ1-5, the V gene TRBV5-1; TRBD1 might be the D (6 bases). The CDR3 length is 15 residues. V was clipped by 3 bases and J by 5 bases, with 15 bases between them. Germline-derived CDR1 and CDR2 are SGHRS and YFSETQ. CDR3: CASSSDSGADQPQHF. CDR3 in DNA: TGCGCCAGCAGCTCCGACTCAGGGGCTGATCAGCCCCAGCATTTT.

The gene calls are TRBV19 and TRBJ1-2; unclear D gene. Germline V gives CDR1 LNHDA, CDR2 SQIVND (reference sequence). V lost 8 bases, J lost 4 bases, and 14 bases lay in between. CDR3 length equals 13 residues. The CDR3 loop reads CASGPQLIYGYTF. CDR3 nucleotides: TGTGCCAGTGGCCCGCAGTTGATCTATGGCTACACCTTC. Variable domain in full (rest from reference TRBV19 and TRBJ1-2): DGGITQSPKYLFRKEGQNVTLSCEQNLNHDAMYWYRQDPGQGLRLIYYSQIVNDFQKGDIAEGYSVSREKKESFPLTVTSAQKNPTAFYLCASGPQLIYGYTFGSGTRLTVV.

The J gene is TRBJ1-1, the V gene TRBV10-3; D is unresolved. Germline CDR1 reads ENHRY; CDR2 reads SYGVKD. The CDR3 length is 10 residues. Trimming removed 10 bases at V and 5 bases at J, with 8 bases between. The CDR3 DNA is TGTGCCAGCGGTGGGACTGAAGCTTTCTTT. It yields the protein CASGGTEAFF.

The chain joins TRBV30 to TRBJ2-1; 9 nucleotides match TRBD2. The length of the CDR3 is 14 residues. V gave up 6 bases and J gave up 6 bases; unmatched junction bases: 9. Germline lookup yields CDR1 GTSNPN and CDR2 SVGIG (reference sequence). CDR3 in amino acids: CACKAGGGGNEQFF. As DNA, the CDR3 is TGTGCCTGCAAAGCGGGAGGTGGGGGCAATGAGCAGTTCTTC.

This clone has more than one count but fewer than ten. This chain joins TRBV19 and TRBJ1-1; TRBD1 aligns across 11 bases. This CDR3 contains 15 residues. J lost 6 bases, V lost 5 bases, and 8 bases had no gene match. CDR1 is LNHDA, CDR2 SQIVND, per germline (reference sequence). In nucleotides, the CDR3 is TGTGCCAGTAGTGTAACAGGACAGGGGGCCCCTGAAGCTTTCTTT. Protein: CASSVTGQGAPEAFF.

The chain links TRBV6-1 to TRBJ2-7; TRBD1 agrees at 9 bases. The CDR3 totals 15 residues. Germline loops: CDR1 MNHNS, CDR2 SASEGT. V shed 8 bases and J 3 bases; nucleotides not matched to a gene: 11. DNA for the CDR3: TGTGCCAGCCGGCAGACAGGGGGTAATTTCTACGAGCAGTACTTC. Residues: CASRQTGGNFYEQYF.

The DNA of the CDR3 is TGTGCCAGCAGCTTAGAGCAGCGGGAGCAGTTCTTC. Translation: CASSLEQREQFF. J is TRBJ2-1 and V is TRBV7-9; D might be TRBD2 (5 bases). The V gene's germline CDR1 is SEHNR and CDR2 FQNEAQ (reference sequence). The V gene lost 1 base and the J gene lost 10 bases, with 8 bases spanning the gap. The CDR3 spans 12 residues. Looking up the rest from reference TRBV7-9 and TRBJ2-1 gives the full variable domain: DTGVSQNPRHKITKRGQNVTFRCDPISEHNRLYWYRQTLGQGPEFLTYFQNEAQLEKSRLLSDRFSAERPKGSFSTLEIQRTEQGDSAMYLCASSLEQREQFFGPGTRLTVL.

The chain's CDR3 is CASSIRDRLPFNYGYTF. The DNA for the CDR3 is TGTGCCAGTAGTATCCGGGACAGGCTACCCTTTAACTATGGCTACACCTTC. The genes are TRBV19 and TRBJ1-2; 8 positions match TRBD1. Germline V lookup: CDR1 LNHDA, CDR2 SQIVND (reference sequence). Germline trimming cut 3 bases from V and 1 base from J; bases unmatched to any gene: 10. The CDR3 consists of 17 residues.

The genes are TRBV2 and TRBJ2-7; 8 positions match TRBD1. The CDR3 contains 14 residues. Germline V gene lookup returns CDR1 SNHLY and CDR2 FYNNEI. After removal of 7 bases from V and 6 bases from J, the junction contained 11 bases not matched to a gene. Here the CDR3 DNA reads TGTGCCAGCAATGGGCAGGGGGCACCGGGCGAGCAGTACTTC. It translates to CASNGQGAPGEQYF.

The chain couples TRBV30 to TRBJ2-1; TRBD2 aligns across 11 bases. Germline values: CDR1 GTSNPN, CDR2 SVGIG (reference sequence). The CDR3 has 12 residues. V lost 8 bases, J lost 9 bases, and 6 bases stayed unmatched. As DNA, the CDR3 is TGTGCCGGAAAACTAGCGGGAGCTGAGCAGTTCTTC. Its protein is CAGKLAGAEQFF. Full variable domain (missing parts from reference TRBV30 and TRBJ2-1): SQTIHQWPATLVQPVGSPLSLECTVEGTSNPNLYWYRQAAGRGLQLLFYSVGIGQISSEVPQNLSASRPQDRQFILSSKKLLLSDSGFYLCAGKLAGAEQFFGPGTRLTVL.

The chain has TRBV5-1 and TRBJ1-2; D is ambiguous. V was trimmed by 0 bases and J by 4 bases, leaving 13 bases between them. The CDR3 contains 15 residues. CDR1 and CDR2 from the germline V gene are SGHRS and YFSETQ. The CDR3 bases are TGCGCCAGCAGCTTGGAGGAGGGTCGGGTCTATGGCTACACCTTC. It codes for CASSLEEGRVYGYTF.

This clone was seen only once. The chain is built from TRBV5-8 and TRBJ2-5; D may be TRBD2 (5 bases). The germline V gene has CDR1 SGHTS and CDR2 YDEGEE. The CDR3 is made up of 12 amino acids. V gave up 4 bases and J gave up 5 bases, with 9 bases separating them. CDR3 coding DNA: TGTGCCAGCAGCCCCCGGAGGGAGACCCAGTACTTC. Protein product: CASSPRRETQYF.

The chain has TRBV6-1 and TRBJ1-5; D gene unclear. Germline CDR1 MNHNS, CDR2 SASEGT. With 5 bases removed from V and 4 bases from J, the gap between germline ends came to 9 bases. The CDR3 totals 13 residues. CDR3 protein: CASSLTTNQPQHF. The CDR3 DNA is TGTGCCAGCAGTCTGACTACTAATCAGCCCCAGCATTTT.

This chain joins TRBV5-8 and TRBJ2-7; 10 nucleotides match TRBD2. This CDR3 region has 16 residues. The germline V gene encodes CDR1 SGHTS and CDR2 YDEGEE. J gave up 7 bases and V 1 base, and 11 bases lay outside the gene matches. The CDR3 loop is CASSLWLAGVLGEQYF. CDR3 DNA: TGTGCCAGCAGCTTGTGGCTAGCGGGAGTTCTGGGAGAGCAGTACTTC. Full variable domain (outside the CDR3, taken from reference TRBV5-8 and TRBJ2-7): EAGVTQSPTHLIKTRGQQATLRCSPISGHTSVYWYQQALGLGLQFLLWYDEGEERNRGNFPPRFSGRQFPNYSSELNVNALELEDSALYLCASSLWLAGVLGEQYFGPGTRLTVT.

The chain carries TRBV6-5 and TRBJ2-7; D is possibly TRBD2 (6 bases). Germline CDR1 reads MNHEY; CDR2 reads SVGAGI. The CDR3 length is 16 residues. Trimming removed 2 bases from V and 2 bases from J, with 16 bases in between. CDR3 nucleotides: TGTGCCAGCAGTTACCGGAAGACTAGGTTTGCCTACGAGCAGTACTTC. Protein sequence: CASSYRKTRFAYEQYF.

The chain couples TRBV27 to TRBJ1-2, with 9 positions matching TRBD1. CDR1 MNHEY and CDR2 SMNVEV come from the germline V gene (reference sequence). V lost 5 bases and J lost 5; bases outside the gene matches: 6. The CDR3 covers 14 residues. CDR3 amino acids: CASSAQGAGYGYTF. The CDR3 DNA is TGTGCCAGCAGTGCACAGGGGGCTGGGTATGGCTACACCTTC.

V is TRBV28 and J is TRBJ2-3; TRBD2 matches at 7 bases. Trimming removed 6 bases from V and 2 bases from J; junction bases left unmatched: 8. CDR1 and CDR2 from the germline V gene are MDHEN and SYDVKM. The CDR3 runs to 15 residues. The CDR3 region is CASRPLAAFTDTQYF. The CDR3 DNA sequence: TGTGCCAGCAGGCCCCTAGCGGCGTTCACAGATACGCAGTATTTT.

This clone was seen only once. The V and J genes are TRBV4-1 and TRBJ2-1; perhaps TRBD2 as D (5 bases). CDR1 is MGHRA and CDR2 is YSYEKL in the germline V gene. With 0 bases removed from V and 4 bases from J, the gap between germline ends came to 7 bases. This CDR3 has 14 residues. This CDR3 reads CASSQEDFYNEQFF. CDR3 DNA sequence: TGCGCCAGCAGCCAAGAGGACTTTTACAATGAGCAGTTCTTC.

CDR3 nucleotide sequence: TGTGCCAGCAGTTTCGGGACAGAACCTACGTCGCAGTACTTC. Protein product: CASSFGTEPTSQYF. The V and J genes are TRBV27 and TRBJ2-7; 7 bases map to TRBD1. The CDR3 spans 14 residues. The V and J ends lost 3 bases and 9 bases, in that order; junction bases with no gene match: 11. Germline-derived CDR1 and CDR2 are MNHEY and SMNVEV (reference sequence).

A remark on this clone: The germline gene is not matched at one end of the junction; a read error may be the cause. J is TRBJ1-2 and V is TRBV2; a weak D match, TRBD1 (5 bases). The CDR3 totals 11 residues. Germline CDR1 and CDR2: SNHLY and FYNNEI. Here the CDR3 reads CASSEGELGVF. The DNA of the CDR3 is TGTGCCAGCAGTGAAGGGGAATTAGGGGTTTTT.

V gene TRBV5-1 combines with J gene TRBJ1-2; 8 nucleotides agree with TRBD1. CDR1 is SGHRS, CDR2 YFSETQ, per germline. Trimming cost V 4 bases and J 6 bases; bases outside gene matches: 14. The CDR3 contains 16 residues. In nucleotides, the CDR3 is TGCGCCAGCAGCGTCGGACAGGGATCGCTTGGGCATGGCTACACCTTC. It is translated as CASSVGQGSLGHGYTF.